This entry lists 17 T cell receptor beta chains sequenced from one sample in a study of blood T cell repertoires in COVID-19 (dated by TCRdb to 2019 to 2021). Libraries were made using the immunoSEQ multiplex PCR assay. TCRdb obtained this table from immuneACCESS and retained in-frame rearrangements with V and J assigned. These tables miss some clones; where compared with another copy, unresolved V genes account for less than half of the shortfall, and the remainder is unexplained. The sample table shows approximately 130,000 clones, and roughly four fifths are seen once. The leading ten clones occupy 11% of the sample. The sequencing sample was made of peripheral blood. The receptor source for this set is a human donor in a cohort sampled during active COVID-19.

This chain joins TRBV3-1 (or the pseudogene TRBV3-2) and TRBJ1-1; 8 positions agree with TRBD1. V was pared by 4 bases and J by 4 bases, with 5 bases of the junction left unmatched. From germline, CDR1 is LGHDT and CDR2 YNNKEL (reference sequence). This CDR3 has 14 amino acids. The CDR3 DNA sequence: TGTGCCAGCAGCCTAGGACAGGGTGGCACTGAAGCTTTCTTT. The encoded protein is CASSLGQGGTEAFF.

J is TRBJ2-7 and V is TRBV10-3, with TRBD2 matching 10 bases. The CDR3 contains 17 residues. J gave up 4 bases and V 0 bases, and 9 bases lay outside the gene matches. The germline V gene has CDR1 ENHRY and CDR2 SYGVKD. The CDR3 coding sequence is TGTGCCATCAGTGAGTCGATTGCTAGCGGGGGAGAATACGAGCAGTACTTC. The encoded protein is CAISESIASGGEYEQYF.

J is TRBJ1-6 and V is TRBV5-4, with 8 bases matching TRBD1. The J segment lost 3 bases and the V segment lost 6 bases, leaving 5 bases of the junction unmatched. The CDR3 runs to 15 residues. Germline V gene lookup returns CDR1 SGHNT and CDR2 YYREEE (reference sequence). The CDR3 reads CASTVDRGYNSPLHF. CDR3 DNA: TGTGCCAGCACCGTCGACAGGGGCTATAATTCACCCCTCCACTTT. Drawing the rest from reference TRBV5-4 and TRBJ1-6, the complete variable domain is ETGVTQSPTHLIKTRGQQVTLRCSSQSGHNTVSWYQQALGQGPQFIFQYYREEENGRGNFPPRFSGLQFPNYSSELNVNALELDDSALYLCASTVDRGYNSPLHFGNGTRLTVT.

V gene TRBV2 combines with J gene TRBJ2-3; the D gene is possibly TRBD1 (6 bases). The CDR3 loop spans 16 amino acids. Germline loops: CDR1 SNHLY, CDR2 FYNNEI. V lost 0 bases, J lost 1 base, and 11 bases lay in between. Here the CDR3 DNA reads TGTGCCAGCAGTGAAGCGCTGGGGGCCGGCACAGATACGCAGTATTTT. It specifies CASSEALGAGTDTQYF.

The chain carries TRBV9 and TRBJ1-3; no clear D. Germline V lookup: CDR1 SGDLS, CDR2 YYNGEE. Trimming removed 4 bases at V and 0 bases at J, with 11 bases between. This CDR3 has 15 amino acids. This CDR3 is CASSPTPSSGNTIYF. The CDR3 coding sequence is TGTGCCAGCAGCCCTACCCCGTCCTCTGGAAACACCATATATTTT.

This chain connects TRBV5-1 to TRBJ2-7; 8 bases are a match to TRBD2. Per germline, CDR1 SGHRS and CDR2 YFSETQ. The CDR3 contains 14 residues. The ends lost 4 bases at V and 6 bases at J; junction bases unmatched: 9. CDR3 nucleotides: TGCGCCAGCAGCCCGGGGCGGGGGGCTCTCGAGCAGTACTTC. It yields the protein CASSPGRGALEQYF.

The V and J genes are TRBV18 and TRBJ2-3, with 11 bases that match TRBD1. Germline CDR1 and CDR2: KGHSH and LQKENI. CDR3 length: 19 amino acids. V was pared by 6 bases and J by 4 bases, with 18 bases of the junction left unmatched. CDR3: CASSLIKGAGTGGADTQYF. CDR3 nucleotides: TGTGCCAGCTCCCTAATAAAGGGTGCCGGGACAGGGGGAGCAGATACGCAGTATTTT.

V gene TRBV6-6 combines with J gene TRBJ1-5; tentative D call: TRBD1 (5 bases). CDR1 is MNHNY and CDR2 is SVGAGI in the germline V gene (reference sequence). Deletions cut 6 bases from V and 1 base from J, with 10 bases between. This CDR3 is built from 14 residues. This CDR3 is CASRVGQSNQPQHF. The CDR3 DNA is TGTGCCAGCAGGGTGGGGCAAAGCAATCAGCCCCAGCATTTT.

The J gene is TRBJ1-4, the V gene TRBV28; no clear D gene. The CDR3 covers 15 residues. The germline gives CDR1 MDHEN, CDR2 SYDVKM. The V end lost 7 bases, the J end lost 8 bases, and 20 bases lay between the germline ends. DNA of the CDR3: TGTGCCAGCAATCACGTCCGTGAGCTGAGAGAAAAACTGTTTTTT. Residues: CASNHVRELREKLFF.

The rearrangement uses TRBV6-6 and TRBJ1-2, with 7 bases identical to TRBD1. Germline values: CDR1 MNHNY, CDR2 SVGAGI (reference sequence). The CDR3 is 13 amino acids. V lost 10 bases, J lost 2 bases, and 7 bases stayed unmatched. The CDR3 region is CATHPTGNYGYTF. CDR3 sequence (DNA): TGTGCCACCCACCCGACAGGGAACTATGGCTACACCTTC.

The chain carries TRBV3-1 (or the pseudogene TRBV3-2) and TRBJ1-1; tentative D call: TRBD1 (6 bases). Deletions cut 0 bases from V and 6 bases from J, with 17 bases between. In germline, CDR1 is LGHDT, CDR2 YNNKEL (reference sequence). This CDR3 is 16 amino acids long. The CDR3 is CASSQDGTSVGAEAFF. The DNA for the CDR3 is TGTGCCAGCAGCCAAGATGGGACATCCGTGGGAGCTGAAGCTTTCTTT.

V gene TRBV19 combines with J gene TRBJ2-1, with 8 bases lining up with TRBD1. CDR1 and CDR2 (germline): LNHDA, SQIVND (reference sequence). There are 15 residues in the CDR3. V shed 8 bases and J 7 bases; nucleotides not matched to a gene: 13. As DNA, the CDR3 is TGTGCCAGTCACCCGACAGGGGCGCTCCGGAATGAGCAGTTCTTC. It is translated as CASHPTGALRNEQFF.

This chain uses TRBV27 with TRBJ2-5; 8 nucleotides match TRBD2. V lost 2 bases, J lost 5 bases, and 7 bases stayed unmatched. CDR1 is MNHEY and CDR2 is SMNVEV in the germline V gene (reference sequence). CDR3 length: 15 residues. CDR3 region: CASSLNGIAGETQYF. CDR3 nucleotide sequence: TGTGCCAGCAGTTTAAACGGGATAGCGGGGGAGACCCAGTACTTC.

The chain joins TRBV27 to TRBJ1-4, with D hard to call. This CDR3 spans 15 amino acids. The V end lost 5 bases, the J end lost 5 bases, and 15 bases lay between the germline ends. Germline V lookup: CDR1 MNHEY, CDR2 SMNVEV (reference sequence). CDR3 DNA: TGTGCCAGCAGTCGTCGACTAGGGCAAAATGAAAAACTGTTTTTT. This encodes CASSRRLGQNEKLFF.

This chain links TRBV18 with TRBJ2-5; D might be TRBD2 (6 bases). V was trimmed by 1 base and J by 4 bases, leaving 7 bases between them. Germline V CDR1 and CDR2: KGHSH, LQKENI. The CDR3 is 13 amino acids. CDR3 in DNA: TGTGCCAGCTCACCACTGGGGGGAGAGACCCAGTACTTC. Translated: CASSPLGGETQYF.

This chain joins TRBV19 and TRBJ1-4; D gene unclear. This CDR3 comprises 14 residues. Trimming removed 0 bases from V and 5 bases from J, with 7 bases in between. Per the germline V gene, CDR1 is LNHDA and CDR2 is SQIVND (reference sequence). CDR3 nucleotide sequence: TGTGCCAGTAGTATAGATCTACAGAATGAAAAACTGTTTTTT. Amino acid sequence: CASSIDLQNEKLFF.

V gene TRBV30 combines with J gene TRBJ1-1; TRBD1 matches at 7 bases. This CDR3 has 14 residues. V dropped 2 bases and J dropped 1; count of bases not matched to a gene: 4. Germline CDR1 and CDR2: GTSNPN and SVGIG (reference sequence). CDR3 sequence reads: CAWSRRQGNTEAFF. CDR3 nucleotide sequence: TGTGCCTGGAGTCGTAGACAGGGGAACACTGAAGCTTTCTTT.